The source of this T cell receptor beta chain is a study of tumor-infiltrating lymphocytes in primary liver carcinoma (dated by TCRdb to the late 2010s). Broadly, across the study: A few patients with histopathologically diagnosed primary liver carcinoma underwent surgical resection in China between late 2015 and March 2016. A total of some 35 specimens from 5 patients went through TCRbeta repertoire sequencing, namely 25 tumor regions, 5 adjacent noncancerous liver tissues and 5 peripheral blood samples. The five patients had tumors staged T1-T3 N0M0, with maximum diameters ranging from about 4.2 to 11 cm. Reproducibility between technical replicate repertoires was high, with correlation coefficients above 0.95 and mean shared-clone rates roughly 0.87. Of the five patients (three men and two women, aged 30 to 69 years), four had hepatocellular carcinoma and one had combined HCC and intrahepatic cholangiocarcinoma. Roughly 3.5 to 8 million productive TCRbeta reads were obtained per sample, and no significant difference in read depth was found between tissue types. TCRbeta repertoire sequencing, expression microarrays and whole-exome sequencing were combined in the study across five regions of each liver tumor, with adjacent normal tissue and blood also included.

RNA from unsorted whole blood was extracted with TRIzol reagent, and germline DNA was obtained with the DNeasy Blood & Tissue kit. At the time of sampling, the patients were treatment-naive and had chronic HBV infection. Before surgery, four milliliters of peripheral blood were drawn into K2EDTA tubes. Looking up the germline V gene yields CDR1 SQVTM and CDR2 ANQGSEA. Reading from cysteine to phenylalanine, the CDR3 counts 13 amino acids. The only DNA kept is the CDR3, 39 bases in frame from the first base. Starting from 450 to 500 ng total RNA, TCRbeta-specific cDNA was produced by reverse transcription with a constant-region primer and ProtoScript II reverse transcriptase. Construction of the TCRbeta libraries relied on three nested rounds of multiplex PCR, following a slightly modified ARM-PCR procedure. Each of the first two PCR rounds ran for approximately 10 cycles using multiplex TRBV1-TRBV30 forward primers together with a Cbeta reverse primer. A final 25-cycle PCR with Deep VentR polymerase added sample barcodes and Illumina adapters. Amplicons of 200-500 bp were gel-purified with a QIAquick gel extraction kit before sequencing. The TCRbeta amplicons were sequenced with 250-bp paired-end reads on an Illumina HiSeq 2500. The study's own analysis went as follows. To recover full CDR3 sequences, reads were quality-trimmed using Trimmomatic v0.33 and paired reads were then merged using FLASH v1.2.11. MiGEC v1.2.1b assigned V, D and J germline segments to the rearranged TCRbeta sequences. VDJtools v1.0.0 computed clonotype statistics and Shannon-Wiener diversity indices. Except for diversity analysis, only each sample's 250 most abundant clonotypes were used in subsequent analyses to reduce sampling bias. The raw public reads went through TCRdb reprocessing: fastp at Q25, MiXCR clone calling, in-frame beta chains kept. Every CDR3 protein is listed once, alongside the most common genes and DNA of its rows. It is TCRdb's table, rather than the study itself, that gives the V and J calls and clone size. In all, the sample holds about 310,000 distinct CDR3 sequences, and roughly 60% of those were seen once. About 9.4% of the sample lies in the top ten.

What the work shows at the level of the full study, not this receptor alone: Repertoire overlap was higher between tumor regions (mean around 36%) than tumor-adjacent (approximately 17%) or tumor-blood (approximately 14%) pairs, consistent with antigen-driven expansion. Bulk unsorted samples precluded comparing CD4+ and CD8+ T cell repertoires. A significantly larger repertoire fraction was made up by the top 250 clones in tumors than in blood (p = 0.039). The study included only four or five patients, and the authors note findings should be validated in a larger study. Because sequencing covered only the TCR beta chain and unpaired alpha chains were not captured, true repertoire diversity is likely underestimated.

A note on this clonotype: Its antigen remains unidentified. No quality values exist for individual bases; no much larger clone is one base distant.

The sample was peripheral blood. This clonotype originated in a man aged 35-49 years with primary liver carcinoma and hepatitis B virus infection. Recombination joined TRBV29-1 with TRBJ1-1, with the D gene uncertain. The nucleotides are TGCAGTGCCGGGTACGAGCTGAACACTGAAGCTTTCTTT. This encodes CSAGYELNTEAFF.